Below are 27 T cell receptor beta chains sequenced from a single sample in a study of blood T cell repertoires in COVID-19. Data came from immunoSEQ multiplex PCR; TCRdb stores just in-frame clones and leaves some out. The table includes 200,000 to 300,000 clones, roughly 91% detected once. Sequenced material: PBMCs or T cells enriched from blood (not recorded which). The receptors were sampled from a woman younger than 45 with acute COVID-19.

This clone was observed a single time. The chain combines TRBV7-2 with TRBJ1-2; 8 bases align to TRBD1. V trimming: 3 bases; J trimming: 6 bases; junction bases outside the gene matches: 9. Germline CDR1 SGHTA, CDR2 FQGNSA. The CDR3 is 15 residues long. The CDR3 loop is CASSFTGQATDGYTF. In DNA, the CDR3 is TGTGCCAGCAGCTTTACGGGACAGGCAACGGATGGCTACACCTTC.

The V gene is TRBV7-8, the J gene TRBJ1-5, with TRBD1 matching 7 bases. V shed 5 bases, J shed 6 bases, and the junction held 10 bases outside the gene matches. The CDR3 totals 15 residues. The germline V gene encodes CDR1 SGHVS and CDR2 FQNEAQ. Here the CDR3 reads CASSPAYRGSQPQHF. In DNA, the CDR3 is TGTGCCAGCAGCCCTGCCTACAGGGGATCTCAGCCCCAGCATTTT.

The V and J genes are TRBV28 and TRBJ1-2, with 8 bases that match TRBD1. The CDR3 length is 15 residues. Germline assignment: CDR1 MDHEN and CDR2 SYDVKM. V shed 5 bases and J 3 bases; nucleotides not matched to a gene: 8. The CDR3 protein is CASSQPGQGYYGYTF. CDR3 DNA: TGTGCCAGCAGTCAACCCGGACAGGGCTACTATGGCTACACCTTC.

The chain uses TRBV7-2 and TRBJ1-4; D perhaps matches TRBD1 (6 bases). The CDR3 length is 14 residues. Trimming removed 6 bases at V and 7 bases at J, with 15 bases between. Germline V gene sequence: CDR1 SGHTA, CDR2 FQGNSA. The CDR3 coding sequence is TGTGCCAGCAGTCAGGGACACGCTAGTGAAAAACTGTTTTTT. Its protein is CASSQGHASEKLFF.

The chain joins TRBV5-4 to TRBJ2-5; D is perhaps TRBD2 (7 bases). The CDR3 runs 15 residues. The V end was cut by 2 bases, the J end by 4 bases, with 15 bases between. Germline V CDR1 and CDR2: SGHNT, YYREEE (reference sequence). CDR3 amino acids: CASSFAGAVSETQYF. The DNA for the CDR3 is TGTGCCAGCAGCTTTGCGGGGGCAGTGTCAGAGACCCAGTACTTC.

The CDR3 bases are TGTGCCAGCTGGCGGCGCGCCGAGGACAGGGGGGATAATTCACCCCTCCACTTT. As protein: CASWRRAEDRGDNSPLHF. The chain joins TRBV2 to TRBJ1-6, with TRBD1 matching over 10 bases. Germline CDR1 reads SNHLY; CDR2 reads FYNNEI. V was clipped by 8 bases and J by 5 bases; unmatched bases: 15. The CDR3 extends over 18 amino acids.

The gene calls are TRBV12-5 and TRBJ2-7; 8 bases are shared with TRBD2. This CDR3 is 16 amino acids long. J gave up 3 bases and V 2 bases, and 9 bases lay outside the gene matches. The germline CDR1 and CDR2 sequences are LGHNT and FRNRAP. The DNA of the CDR3 is TGTGCTAGTGGTTTGAAGAGCGGGGGCCAATACTACGAGCAGTACTTC. This encodes CASGLKSGGQYYEQYF.

V usage is TRBV28 and J usage is TRBJ1-4; D is undetermined. Germline V gene data show CDR1 as MDHEN and CDR2 as SYDVKM. The length of the CDR3 is 16 residues. V lost 3 bases to trimming and J lost 6 bases, with 17 bases between them. Written as DNA, the CDR3 is TGTGCCAGCAGTTTGACCCCCCGGGGTGTGGATGAAAAACTGTTTTTT. The encoded protein is CASSLTPRGVDEKLFF.

This rearrangement joins TRBV11-3 to TRBJ2-1; the match to TRBD2 covers 7 bases. The CDR3 totals 14 residues. V lost 6 bases, J lost 6 bases, and 8 bases stayed unmatched. CDR1 and CDR2 from the germline V gene are SGHNT and YENEEA. This CDR3 reads CASSPSGAPNEQFF. In DNA form, the CDR3 reads TGTGCCAGCAGTCCTAGCGGAGCGCCCAATGAGCAGTTCTTC.

The rearrangement joins TRBV30 to TRBJ2-7; 9 nucleotides line up with TRBD1. The germline gives CDR1 GTSNPN, CDR2 SVGIG (reference sequence). Trimming cost V 4 bases and J 5 bases; bases outside gene matches: 9. CDR3 length: 14 amino acids. The CDR3 spells CAWTPGTGSHEQYF. The CDR3 bases are TGTGCCTGGACCCCCGGGACAGGGTCCCACGAGCAGTACTTC.

The rearrangement joins TRBV28 to TRBJ2-3; D perhaps matches TRBD1 (5 bases). Germline CDR1 reads MDHEN; CDR2 reads SYDVKM. Trimming removed 7 bases from V and 8 bases from J, with 16 bases in between. The CDR3 totals 13 residues. CDR3 loop: CASKAGPSSTQYF. DNA of the CDR3: TGTGCCAGCAAAGCAGGGCCCAGTAGTACGCAGTATTTT. Full variable domain (rest looked up from reference TRBV28 and TRBJ2-3): DVKVTQSSRYLVKRTGEKVFLECVQDMDHENMFWYRQDPGLGLRLIYFSYDVKMKEKGDIPEGYSVSREKKERFSLILESASTNQTSMYLCASKAGPSSTQYFGPGTRLTVL.

CDR3 in amino acids: CATSEGTGAAKNIQYF. The DNA for the CDR3 is TGTGCCACCAGTGAAGGGACAGGGGCAGCCAAAAACATTCAGTACTTC. The chain is built from TRBV24-1 and TRBJ2-4; 10 positions agree with TRBD1. Unmatched junction bases numbered 2, after V lost 4 bases and J lost 0 bases. CDR1 and CDR2 (germline): KGHDR, SFDVKD. The CDR3 length is 16 residues.

This chain links TRBV12-2 with TRBJ1-5; TRBD1 was called by the table and not checked on the DNA. TRBV12-2 is designated a pseudogene. This CDR3 comprises 17 residues. The CDR3 reads CASRAGQGARSNQPQHF. CDR3 in DNA: TGTGCAAGTCGCGCAGGACAGGGGGCTCGGAGCAATCAGCCCCAGCATTTT.

A few counts support this clone. The chain links TRBV19 to TRBJ2-3; 9 bases are shared with TRBD2. Germline V gives CDR1 LNHDA, CDR2 SQIVND (reference sequence). The CDR3 covers 14 residues. V lost 5 bases to trimming and J lost 6 bases; unmatched junction nucleotides: 6. CDR3: CASSASGVRDTQYF. The CDR3 DNA reads TGTGCCAGTAGTGCTAGCGGGGTTAGGGATACGCAGTATTTT.

This chain joins TRBV6-5 and TRBJ1-1; the match to TRBD1 covers 7 bases. The junction had 10 bases not matched to a gene; V was cut back by 5 bases and J by 4 bases. Germline-derived CDR1 and CDR2 are MNHEY and SVGAGI. The CDR3 covers 15 residues. The CDR3 protein is CASSRRAQGGTEAFF. Here the CDR3 DNA reads TGTGCCAGCAGTAGGAGAGCCCAGGGGGGCACTGAAGCTTTCTTT.

The rearrangement links TRBV7-2 to TRBJ1-1; D perhaps matches TRBD1 (6 bases). The length of the CDR3 is 13 residues. CDR1 and CDR2 from the germline V gene are SGHTA and FQGNSA. The ends were cut back, 5 bases at V and 11 bases at J, with 18 bases in the middle. The CDR3 DNA sequence: TGTGCCAGCAGCGCCTACAGGGCCGTGCCGGCTTTCTTT. This encodes CASSAYRAVPAFF.

This chain links TRBV30 with TRBJ2-7; 8 bases agree with TRBD2. CDR3 length: 16 residues. Germline V gene sequence: CDR1 GTSNPN, CDR2 SVGIG (reference sequence). The ends lost 2 bases at V and 4 bases at J; junction bases unmatched: 13. The CDR3 region has the DNA TGTGCCTGGAGTTCCCTCTCGACGGGGGGGCAATACGAGCAGTACTTC. Translated, it gives CAWSSLSTGGQYEQYF.

V and J are TRBV4-1 and TRBJ1-5; D not certain. With 0 bases removed from V and 6 bases from J, the gap between germline ends came to 9 bases. CDR1 is MGHRA and CDR2 is YSYEKL in the germline V gene. This CDR3 spans 14 amino acids. This CDR3 reads CASSQDRGSQPQHF. The CDR3 nucleotides are TGCGCCAGCAGCCAAGATCGAGGGAGTCAGCCCCAGCATTTT.

This clone was seen only once. The chain joins TRBV25-1 to TRBJ1-5; 11 nucleotides line up with TRBD1. Germline V CDR1 and CDR2: MGHDK, SYGVNS. This CDR3 is 15 amino acids long. V dropped 1 base and J dropped 7; count of bases not matched to a gene: 3. The CDR3 loop is CASSESGQGEQPQHF. The CDR3 DNA is TGTGCCAGCAGTGAATCGGGACAGGGGGAACAGCCCCAGCATTTT.

The rearrangement joins TRBV3-1 (or the pseudogene TRBV3-2) to TRBJ2-1; 8 bases line up with TRBD2. In germline, CDR1 is LGHDT, CDR2 YNNKEL (reference sequence). The CDR3 is made up of 16 amino acids. V lost 6 bases to trimming and J lost 4 bases; unmatched junction nucleotides: 11. CDR3 DNA sequence: TGTGCCAGCAGGCGCCGGGGAGCGGGGGAGTACAATGAGCAGTTCTTC. This translates into CASRRRGAGEYNEQFF.

J is TRBJ2-7 and V is TRBV2; 9 nucleotides align to TRBD1. Germline CDR1 is SNHLY and CDR2 is FYNNEI. This CDR3 has 14 amino acids. J lost 3 bases, V lost 4 bases, and 4 bases had no gene match. Written as DNA, the CDR3 is TGTGCCAGCAGTGGAAGGACAGGGGTCTACGAGCAGTACTTC. Its translation: CASSGRTGVYEQYF.

The chain uses TRBV29-1 and TRBJ2-5; a possible D gene is TRBD1 (5 bases). The CDR3 contains 13 residues. The germline V gene has CDR1 SQVTM and CDR2 ANQGSEA. Trimming removed 5 bases from V and 1 base from J, with 11 bases in between. CDR3 sequence: CSVRPDSQETQYF. The CDR3 DNA follows: TGCAGCGTTCGACCTGACAGCCAAGAGACCCAGTACTTC. Combining the CDR3 with reference TRBV29-1 and TRBJ2-5 gives the whole variable domain SAVISQKPSRDICQRGTSLTIQCQVDSQVTMMFWYRQQPGQSLTLIATANQGSEATYESGFVIDKFPISRPNLTFSTLTVSNMSPEDSSIYLCSVRPDSQETQYFGPGTRLLVL.

The genes are TRBV27 and TRBJ1-1; D is possibly TRBD1 (6 bases). V lost 2 bases, J lost 4 bases, and 11 bases lay in between. Per germline, CDR1 MNHEY and CDR2 SMNVEV (reference sequence). The CDR3 sequence is 14 residues long. The CDR3 nucleotides read TGTGCCAGCAGTTTAGCCAGGGGTAGCACTGAAGCTTTCTTT. As protein: CASSLARGSTEAFF.

The V call is TRBV6-5, the J call TRBJ2-7; 7 bases match TRBD1. The germline V gene encodes CDR1 MNHEY and CDR2 SVGAGI. The CDR3 is 14 residues long. Trimming took 6 bases from V and 0 from J; bases not matched to a gene: 5. In DNA, the CDR3 is TGTGCCAGCAGCCAGGACAGGCGCTCCTACGAGCAGTACTTC. Translated: CASSQDRRSYEQYF.

The chain links TRBV15 to TRBJ2-3, with TRBD2 matching 14 bases. The CDR3 is made up of 18 amino acids. Germline V gives CDR1 LNHNV, CDR2 YYDKDF (reference sequence). J was trimmed by 3 bases and V by 1 base; bases with no gene match: 6. The CDR3 is CATSRGLAGGPGTDTQYF. For the CDR3, the DNA is TGTGCCACCAGCAGAGGACTAGCGGGGGGGCCGGGTACAGATACGCAGTATTTT. The whole variable domain, filled in from reference TRBV15 and TRBJ2-3, reads DAMVIQNPRYQVTQFGKPVTLSCSQTLNHNVMYWYQQKSSQAPKLLFHYYDKDFNNEADTPDNFQSRRPNTSFCFLDIRSPGLGDTAMYLCATSRGLAGGPGTDTQYFGPGTRLTVL.

V gene TRBV12-5 combines with J gene TRBJ2-1; TRBD2 aligns across 8 bases. The CDR3 contains 16 residues. Germline values: CDR1 LGHNT, CDR2 FRNRAP. The V segment lost 5 bases and the J segment 5 bases; nucleotides outside the gene matches: 11. CDR3 sequence reads: CASGPPAGGYHNEQFF. The DNA of the CDR3 is TGTGCTAGTGGTCCCCCCGCGGGGGGATATCACAATGAGCAGTTCTTC.

This chain connects TRBV11-2 to TRBJ1-1, with 10 bases aligning to TRBD1. The V gene end was trimmed by 5 bases and the J gene end by 3 bases; junction bases not matched to a gene: 6. The CDR3 totals 15 residues. Per the germline V gene, CDR1 is SGHAT and CDR2 is FQNNGV. CDR3 nucleotide sequence: TGTGCCAGCAGCACTCGACAGGGGGCCTACACTGAAGCTTTCTTT. Its translation: CASSTRQGAYTEAFF.